These 16 T cell receptor beta chains share one sample of origin, sequenced in a study of T-cell memory formation after mild COVID-19. MiXCR was run by TCRdb on the 5' RACE reads, yielding one entry per CDR3 protein. The data show hundreds of thousands of distinct CDR3 sequences, with around 30% seen just once and roughly 12% held by the top ten. The source material was PBMCs or a T cell subset sorted from them (not recorded which). These receptors originate from an adult woman who had mild COVID-19 (a few samples of this study predate the infection). Cell type and time point are not known.

The chain combines TRBV20-1 with TRBJ2-3, with TRBD2 matching 7 bases. The CDR3 contains 17 residues. The V segment lost 6 bases and the J segment 1 base; nucleotides outside the gene matches: 16. Germline V gene lookup returns CDR1 DFQATT and CDR2 SNEGSKA (reference sequence). The CDR3 reads CSAVPLSAGDGTDTQYF. CDR3 sequence (DNA): TGCAGTGCCGTCCCCCTATCGGCGGGAGACGGCACAGATACGCAGTATTTT.

The chain recombines TRBV29-1 with TRBJ2-5, with 7 bases lining up with TRBD1. Germline loops: CDR1 SQVTM, CDR2 ANQGSEA. Losses at the gene ends were 6 bases for V and 2 bases for J; bases not matched to a gene: 6. This CDR3 is built from 13 residues. As DNA, the CDR3 is TGCAGCGTGACGGGACAGTTACAAGAGACCCAGTACTTC. It yields the protein CSVTGQLQETQYF.

This clonotype was picked up a small number of times. The DNA of the CDR3 is TGTGCCAGTAGTATGGGAAGTGGGGGGGAAGAGACCCAGTACTTC. This codes for CASSMGSGGEETQYF. V gene TRBV19 combines with J gene TRBJ2-5, with TRBD2 identical over 7 bases. The CDR3 length is 15 residues. The germline V gene has CDR1 LNHDA and CDR2 SQIVND (reference sequence). V was pared by 3 bases and J by 3 bases, with 7 bases of the junction left unmatched.

The chain employs TRBV11-2 and TRBJ1-1; D uncertain. Per the germline V gene, CDR1 is SGHAT and CDR2 is FQNNGV. The CDR3 contains 14 residues. Trimming removed 4 bases from V and 0 bases from J, with 9 bases in between. This CDR3 reads CASSSRSMNTEAFF. CDR3 DNA sequence: TGTGCCAGCAGCTCAAGAAGCATGAACACTGAAGCTTTCTTT.

The sample holds a few counts of this clonotype. The V and J genes are TRBV2 and TRBJ2-6; D is perhaps TRBD1 (5 bases). The CDR3 covers 13 residues. Trimming removed 10 bases at V and 2 bases at J, with 9 bases between. CDR1 and CDR2 (germline): SNHLY, FYNNEI. CDR3 amino acids: CATSGPGANVLTF. CDR3 DNA sequence: TGTGCCACCTCAGGGCCTGGGGCCAACGTCCTGACTTTC.

This chain joins TRBV5-1 and TRBJ2-3, with TRBD2 matching 16 bases. Germline-derived CDR1 and CDR2 are SGHRS and YFSETQ. The CDR3 has 20 residues. The V and J ends lost 0 bases and 4 bases, in that order; junction bases with no gene match: 11. The CDR3 is CASSLVPSGTSGGAADTQYF. CDR3 coding DNA: TGCGCCAGCAGCTTGGTCCCATCCGGGACTAGCGGGGGGGCTGCAGATACGCAGTATTTT.

The table lists this clonotype with a few counts. This chain joins TRBV24-1 and TRBJ1-2; D not certain. Germline CDR1 is KGHDR and CDR2 is SFDVKD. V gave up 5 bases and J gave up 1 base, with 10 bases separating them. The CDR3 is made up of 14 amino acids. CDR3 protein: CATSGLRNNYGYTF. CDR3 in DNA: TGTGCCACCAGTGGCTTGAGGAATAACTATGGCTACACCTTC.

V usage is TRBV7-2 and J usage is TRBJ2-1, with D possibly being TRBD1 (5 bases). CDR1 and CDR2 (germline): SGHTA, FQGNSA. This CDR3 contains 14 residues. The germline V and J ends were trimmed by 1 base and 7 bases, with 11 bases remaining between them. As DNA, the CDR3 is TGTGCCAGCAGCTTAGATACAGGAGCAAATGAGCAGTTCTTC. Translated: CASSLDTGANEQFF.

This chain links TRBV11-2 with TRBJ2-1; 9 bases agree with TRBD2. CDR3 length equals 20 residues. V lost 1 base to trimming and J lost 0 bases; unmatched junction nucleotides: 13. The germline gives CDR1 SGHAT, CDR2 FQNNGV. This CDR3 reads CASSLGYRLAAVISYNEQFF. CDR3 nucleotide sequence: TGTGCCAGCAGCTTAGGTTATAGACTAGCGGCAGTAATCTCCTACAATGAGCAGTTCTTC.

The chain employs TRBV19 and TRBJ2-5; D is unresolved. The CDR3 spans 14 residues. The germline V and J ends were trimmed by 5 bases and 5 bases, with 15 bases remaining between them. Germline V gene data show CDR1 as LNHDA and CDR2 as SQIVND (reference sequence). The CDR3, as DNA: TGTGCCAGTAGTCTATACGGAAGCAGGGAGACCCAGTACTTC. Protein: CASSLYGSRETQYF.

A few counts support this clonotype. This chain links TRBV7-6 with TRBJ2-5, with 8 bases fitting TRBD1. J gave up 1 base and V 4 bases, and 5 bases lay outside the gene matches. This CDR3 has 15 amino acids. From germline, CDR1 is SGHVS and CDR2 FNYEAQ. DNA for the CDR3: TGTGCCAGCAGCTCAGGGGGCGATCCCCAAGAGACCCAGTACTTC. Amino acid sequence: CASSSGGDPQETQYF.

The chain carries TRBV12-3 or TRBV12-4 and TRBJ2-7, with unresolved D. Trimming pared 1 base from V and 0 bases from J, leaving 7 bases between. This CDR3 comprises 14 residues. The DNA of the CDR3 is TGTGCCAGCAGTTTAGTTTCGAGCTCCTACGAGCAGTACTTC. Residues: CASSLVSSSYEQYF.

This clonotype was detected a few times. The CDR3, as DNA: TGTGCCAGCAGTTTAGGGCCCAGCCCAGATACGCAGTATTTT. Amino acid sequence: CASSLGPSPDTQYF. V usage is TRBV12-3 or TRBV12-4 and J usage is TRBJ2-3; D gene unclear. This CDR3 is built from 14 residues. V dropped 1 base and J dropped 4 bases, with 9 bases sitting between them.

This clonotype was counted a few times. The chain combines TRBV2 with TRBJ2-7, with D perhaps matching TRBD1 or TRBD2 (5 bases each). CDR3 size: 13 residues. Germline V gives CDR1 SNHLY, CDR2 FYNNEI. V lost 7 bases and J 1 base, leaving 11 bases between the germline ends. The chain's CDR3 is CASISRESYEQYF. Here the CDR3 DNA reads TGTGCCAGCATCAGCAGGGAGTCCTACGAGCAGTACTTC.

This CDR3 is CASSPGLAGLHEQYF. CDR3 nucleotide sequence: TGTGCCAGCAGCCCCGGACTAGCGGGGTTACACGAGCAGTACTTC. V usage is TRBV11-1 and J usage is TRBJ2-7; the match to TRBD2 covers 12 bases. The CDR3 totals 15 residues. Losses at the gene ends were 5 bases for V and 5 bases for J; bases not matched to a gene: 7. Per germline, CDR1 SGHAT and CDR2 FQDESV (reference sequence). Complete variable domain (other parts from reference TRBV11-1 and TRBJ2-7): EAEVAQSPRYKITEKSQAVAFWCDPISGHATLYWYRQILGQGPELLVQFQDESVVDDSQLPKDRFSAERLKGVDSTLKIQPAELGDSAMYLCASSPGLAGLHEQYFGPGTRLTVT.

The gene calls are TRBV6-6 and TRBJ1-5; D call uncertain. CDR3 size: 13 residues. Trimming removed 4 bases from V and 6 bases from J, with 10 bases in between. In germline, CDR1 is MNHNY, CDR2 SVGAGI (reference sequence). The chain's CDR3 is CASSSDVGQPQHF. The CDR3 bases are TGTGCCAGCAGTTCCGACGTTGGTCAGCCCCAGCATTTT.